A few counts support the clone carrying this T cell receptor beta chain. The PCR had 60 Vbeta and 13 Jbeta primers. This table comes from immunoSEQ multiplex PCR, and its TCRdb copy is limited to in-frame clones, with some not included. Seen here are 110,000 or so clones, under 80% observed once, and the top ten hold around 4.3%. The data originate from a study of cytomegalovirus exposure and HLA in healthy donors. This CDR3 is 13 amino acids long. Germline values: CDR1 MNHNS, CDR2 SASEGT. The ends were cut back, 6 bases at V and 2 bases at J, with 10 bases in the middle. The sequencing sample was made of PBMCs. The chain couples TRBV6-1 to TRBJ1-2; D may be TRBD1 (5 bases). This receptor was taken from a woman in her 40s in good health and CMV-seropositive. The DNA of the CDR3 is TGTGCCAGCAGGGTTTCAGGGAACTATGGCTACACCTTC. This codes for CASRVSGNYGYTF.